A selection of T cell receptor beta chains follows, all from one sample in a study of Graves' ophthalmopathy and Graves' hyperthyroidism. One entry per CDR3 protein results from TCRdb running MiXCR on the multiplex PCR reads. Of 350,000 to 450,000 distinct CDR3 sequences detected, around 21% appear once; the ten largest clones hold approximately 3.2%. The sequenced sample was peripheral blood. The receptors shown here come from a woman aged 18-35 years with stable Graves' hyperthyroidism. Both conserved end residues are part of each CDR3. The D gene is left open where the match is weak. Clone sizes are given selectively: once, few, many, or a class where the clone is expanded.

TRBV12-3/TRBV12-4,-,-,TRBJ2-7,TGTGCCAGCAGTCCCGGGGGGCACTTCGGGGAGTACTTC,CASSPGGHFGEYF
TRBV24-1,-,many,TRBJ1-2,TGTGCCACAAGGGGGGATTATGGCTACACCTTC,CATRGDYGYTF
TRBV7-9,-,many,TRBJ2-5,TGTGCCACAACGGCGGACAAAGAGACCCAGTACTTC,CATTADKETQYF
TRBV6-5,-,-,TRBJ2-4,TGTGCCAGCAGTTTTAGGGGGACTCAAAACATTCAGTACTTC,CASSFRGTQNIQYF
TRBV6-2/TRBV6-3,-,few,TRBJ1-5,TGTGCCAGCAGTTACCGCGACACGTATAGCAATCAGCCCCAGCATTTT,CASSYRDTYSNQPQHF
TRBV7-8,-,many,TRBJ1-1,TGTGCCAGCAGCTTAGTGCTTTGGAGGAACACTGAAGCTTTCTTT,CASSLVLWRNTEAFF
TRBV7-2,-,many,TRBJ1-2,TGTGCCAGCAGCTCGACAACAGTCCGGGACGGCTACACCTTC,CASSSTTVRDGYTF
TRBV11-3,TRBD2,many,TRBJ2-7,TGTGCCAGCAGCTTCACCCCCGGACTAGCGGGAGCCATCTCCTACGAGCAGTACTTC,CASSFTPGLAGAISYEQYF
TRBV6-1,-,many,TRBJ1-1,TGTGCCAGCAGAACCGATATGGGGAACACTGAAGCTTTCTTT,CASRTDMGNTEAFF
TRBV12-3/TRBV12-4,-,many,TRBJ2-7,TGTGCCAGCAGACAGTGGCCTGACGGCGGCTCCTACGAGCAGTACTTC,CASRQWPDGGSYEQYF
TRBV2,TRBD1,few,TRBJ1-3,TGTGCCAGCAAGGGGGTCCAAGGACAGGGGAGTTCTGGAAACACCATATATTTT,CASKGVQGQGSSGNTIYF
TRBV12-3/TRBV12-4,TRBD1,many,TRBJ1-2,TGTGCCAGCAGTTTAGCGACAGGGGGTGGCTACACCTTC,CASSLATGGGYTF
TRBV29-1,-,many,TRBJ1-2,TGCAGCGTTGATCCGGCAGGGAGTAACTATGGCTACACCTTC,CSVDPAGSNYGYTF
TRBV20-1,-,many,TRBJ1-3,TGCAGTGCGAAAAGGGTTAGGAGAAACACCATATATTTT,CSAKRVRRNTIYF
TRBV30,-,few,TRBJ2-5,TGTGCCTGGAGTGTCCCACCAGTCCTTCGGGAGACCCAGTACTTC,CAWSVPPVLRETQYF
TRBV28,-,-,TRBJ1-5,TGTGCCGCCAGTCGGGGCCGATGGCAGCCCCAGCATTTT,CAASRGRWQPQHF
TRBV28,-,many,TRBJ2-5,TGTGCCAGCAGTTCAGCCAGCCAAGAGACCCAGTACTTC,CASSSASQETQYF
TRBV11-3,-,few,TRBJ2-2,TGTGCCAGCAGCCCTCCTGTCGGGACGGAGAACACCGGGGAGCTGTTTTTT,CASSPPVGTENTGELFF
TRBV19,TRBD1,many,TRBJ2-2,TGTGCCAGTACTGCGGGGACAGGGTATAACACCGGGGAGCTGTTTTTT,CASTAGTGYNTGELFF
TRBV4-3,-,many,TRBJ1-5,TGCGCCAGCAGCCAAGAGAAGAGTCAGCCCCAGCATTTT,CASSQEKSQPQHF
TRBV3-1,-,few,TRBJ1-2,TGTGCCAGCAGCCAAGATCCCACAGACCGGGTGGGCTACACCTTC,CASSQDPTDRVGYTF
TRBV6-1,-,many,TRBJ2-5,TGTGCCAGCAGTGCACCCACAGGGTTCCAAGAGACCCAGTACTTC,CASSAPTGFQETQYF
TRBV5-6,-,many,TRBJ2-7,TGTGCCAGCAGCTCCTACCGGGACACTCTCTACGAGCAGTACTTC,CASSSYRDTLYEQYF
TRBV28,-,many,TRBJ1-1,TGTGCCAGCATATTCGGGTCCCCACAGGGTAGAACTGAAGCTTTCTTT,CASIFGSPQGRTEAFF
TRBV9,TRBD2,-,TRBJ2-2,TGTGCCAGCAGTGCCCGGGGACTAACCTTGAACACCGGGGAGCTGTTTTTT,CASSARGLTLNTGELFF
TRBV12-3/TRBV12-4,-,many,TRBJ2-2,TGTGCCAGCAGTTTAGCAGGGGACACCGGGGAGCTGTTTTTT,CASSLAGDTGELFF
TRBV11-2,-,many,TRBJ2-7,TGTGCCAGCAGAAAAAATTCTTTCCGGACTATCCACTCCTACGAGCAGTACTTC,CASRKNSFRTIHSYEQYF
TRBV20-1,-,-,TRBJ1-6,TGCAGTGCCCCTGGGGGGGTCAACTATAATTCACCCCTCCACTTT,CSAPGGVNYNSPLHF
TRBV4-3,TRBD2,many,TRBJ2-7,TGCGCCAGCAGCCAAGGGGCTAGCGGGAGCGGCCACGAGCAGTACTTC,CASSQGASGSGHEQYF
TRBV10-3,TRBD2,many,TRBJ2-7,TGTGCCATCAGCAACTTTGTGCGGACTAGCGGGTTCTACGAGCAGTACTTC,CAISNFVRTSGFYEQYF
TRBV6-1,-,-,TRBJ1-1,TGTGCCAGCAGAAGGGAACAGGGTGCGGGAGGTACTGAAGCTTTCTTT,CASRREQGAGGTEAFF
TRBV2,TRBD2,many,TRBJ2-7,TGTGCCAGCAGTGGATTAGCGGGATTCTACGAGCAGTACTTC,CASSGLAGFYEQYF
TRBV20-1,-,many,TRBJ1-5,TGCAGTGCTAAGGGACTGATTAGCAATCAGCCCCAGCATTTT,CSAKGLISNQPQHF
TRBV28,-,many,TRBJ1-6,TGTGCCAGCAGTTCCCCTCAGGCCCTCCACTTT,CASSSPQALHF
TRBV6-5,-,many,TRBJ2-7,TGTGCCAGCAGTTATGATAGGCCCCCCTACGAGCAGTACTTC,CASSYDRPPYEQYF
TRBV9,TRBD2,-,TRBJ2-5,TGTGCCAGCAGGAGGACTAGCGGGGGAGAAGAGACCCAGTACTTC,CASRRTSGGEETQYF
TRBV20-1,-,many,TRBJ1-6,TGCAGTGCTACCGGACAGAATTCACCCCTCCACTTT,CSATGQNSPLHF
TRBV6-1,-,-,TRBJ1-1,TGTGCCAGCAGTGGCGGGATTAATCCGAACACTGAAGCTTTCTTT,CASSGGINPNTEAFF
TRBV20-1,TRBD1,many,TRBJ2-6,TGCAGTGCCCAAAATGGACAGGGAATGTTCGGGGCCAACGTCCTGACTTTC,CSAQNGQGMFGANVLTF
TRBV7-4,-,many,TRBJ2-6,TGTGCCAGCAGCTTAGCCCGACAGGTTCGACACATCCACTCTGGGGCCAACGTCCTGACTTTC,CASSLARQVRHIHSGANVLTF
TRBV18,-,-,TRBJ2-7,TGTGCCAGCTCACCACAGGAAGCCTACGAGCAGTACTTC,CASSPQEAYEQYF
TRBV10-3,-,many,TRBJ2-4,TGTGCCATCAGTGAGTCCGTAGCCAAAAACATTAAGTACTTC,CAISESVAKNIKYF
TRBV12-3/TRBV12-4,-,many,TRBJ2-7,TGTGCCAGCAGTTTTGGTCACCGAGGGGAGCAGTACTTC,CASSFGHRGEQYF
TRBV29-1,-,many,TRBJ1-1,TGCAGCGTTGTTGGGGGGGCTGGGGATACTGAAGCTTTCTTT,CSVVGGAGDTEAFF
TRBV6-1,-,many,TRBJ2-7,TGTGCCAGCAGTGAATGGGCGAACTACGAGCAGTACTTC,CASSEWANYEQYF
TRBV6-5,-,once,TRBJ1-1,TGTGCCAGCAGTTACTCCGACCCTCTGTTCGTCCCCACTGAAGCTTTCTTT,CASSYSDPLFVPTEAFF